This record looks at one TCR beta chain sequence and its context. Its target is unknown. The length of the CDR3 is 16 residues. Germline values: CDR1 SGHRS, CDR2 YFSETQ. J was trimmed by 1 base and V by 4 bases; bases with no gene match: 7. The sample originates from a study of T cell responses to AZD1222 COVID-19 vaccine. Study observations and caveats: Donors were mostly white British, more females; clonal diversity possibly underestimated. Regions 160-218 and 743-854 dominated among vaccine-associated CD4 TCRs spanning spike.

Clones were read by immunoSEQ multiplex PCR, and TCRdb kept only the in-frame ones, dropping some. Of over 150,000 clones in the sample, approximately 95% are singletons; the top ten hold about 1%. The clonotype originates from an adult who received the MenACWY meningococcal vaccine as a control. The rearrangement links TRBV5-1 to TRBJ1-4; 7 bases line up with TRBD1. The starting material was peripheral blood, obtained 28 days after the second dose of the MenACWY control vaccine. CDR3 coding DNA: TGCGCCAGCAGCGGGGGGACAGCCAGAACTAATGAAAAACTGTTTTTT. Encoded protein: CASSGGTARTNEKLFF.